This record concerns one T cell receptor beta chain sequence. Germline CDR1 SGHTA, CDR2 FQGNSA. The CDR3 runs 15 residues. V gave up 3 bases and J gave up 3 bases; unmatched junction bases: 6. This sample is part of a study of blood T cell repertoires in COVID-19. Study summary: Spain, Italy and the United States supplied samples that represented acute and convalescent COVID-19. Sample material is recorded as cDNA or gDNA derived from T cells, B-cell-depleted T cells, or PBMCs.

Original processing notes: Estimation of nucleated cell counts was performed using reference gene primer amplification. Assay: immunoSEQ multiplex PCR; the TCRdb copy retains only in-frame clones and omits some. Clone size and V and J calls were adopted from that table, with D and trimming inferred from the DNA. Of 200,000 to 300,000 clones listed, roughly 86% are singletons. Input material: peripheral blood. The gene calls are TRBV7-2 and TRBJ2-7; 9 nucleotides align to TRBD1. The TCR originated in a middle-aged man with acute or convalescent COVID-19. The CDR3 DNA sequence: TGTGCCAGCAGCTTCGGGGGGACAGGGCTCTACGAGCAGTACTTC. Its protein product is CASSFGGTGLYEQYF. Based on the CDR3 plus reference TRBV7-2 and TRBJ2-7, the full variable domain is GAGVSQSPSNKVTEKGKDVELRCDPISGHTALYWYRQSLGQGLEFLIYFQGNSAPDKSGLPSDRFSAERTGGSVSTLTIQRTQQEDSAVYLCASSFGGTGLYEQYFGPGTRLTVT.